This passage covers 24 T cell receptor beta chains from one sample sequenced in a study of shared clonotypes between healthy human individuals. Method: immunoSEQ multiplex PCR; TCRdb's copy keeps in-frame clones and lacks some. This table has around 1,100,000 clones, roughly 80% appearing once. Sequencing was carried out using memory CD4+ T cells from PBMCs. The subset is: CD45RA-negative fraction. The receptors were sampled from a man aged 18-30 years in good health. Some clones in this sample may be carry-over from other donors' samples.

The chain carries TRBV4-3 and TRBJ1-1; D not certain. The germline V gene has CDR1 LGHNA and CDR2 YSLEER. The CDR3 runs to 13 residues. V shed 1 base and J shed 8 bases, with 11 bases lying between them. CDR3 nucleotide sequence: TGCGCCAGCAGCCAAGTGAGAGGGCGGGAAGCTTTCTTT. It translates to CASSQVRGREAFF.

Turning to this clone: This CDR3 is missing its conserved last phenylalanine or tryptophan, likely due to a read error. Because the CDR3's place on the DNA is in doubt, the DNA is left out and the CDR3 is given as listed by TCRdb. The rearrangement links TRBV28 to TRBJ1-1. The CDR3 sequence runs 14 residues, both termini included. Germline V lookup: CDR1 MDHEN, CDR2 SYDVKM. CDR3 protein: CASSPPAGRASLVL.

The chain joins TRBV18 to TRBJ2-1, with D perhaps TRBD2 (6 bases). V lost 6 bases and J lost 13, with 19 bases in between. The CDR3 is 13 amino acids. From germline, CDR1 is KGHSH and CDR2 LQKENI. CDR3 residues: CASSLSGTGDQFF. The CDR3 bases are TGTGCCAGCTCCCTCTCGGGGACTGGCGATCAGTTCTTC.

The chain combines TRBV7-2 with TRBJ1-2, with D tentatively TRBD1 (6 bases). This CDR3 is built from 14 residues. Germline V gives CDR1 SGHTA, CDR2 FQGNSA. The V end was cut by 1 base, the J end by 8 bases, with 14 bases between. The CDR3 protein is CASSLDRAVIGYTF. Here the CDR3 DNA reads TGTGCCAGCAGCTTAGACAGGGCTGTGATCGGCTACACCTTC.

CDR3 coding DNA: TGTGCCAGCAAAAAGCGGGAGGGGAGCACAGATACGCAGTATTTT. The encoded protein is CASKKREGSTDTQYF. The chain is built from TRBV6-5 and TRBJ2-3; 10 bases align to TRBD2. This CDR3 has 15 amino acids. Germline lookup yields CDR1 MNHEY and CDR2 SVGAGI. V lost 7 bases, J lost 0 bases, and 4 bases stayed unmatched.

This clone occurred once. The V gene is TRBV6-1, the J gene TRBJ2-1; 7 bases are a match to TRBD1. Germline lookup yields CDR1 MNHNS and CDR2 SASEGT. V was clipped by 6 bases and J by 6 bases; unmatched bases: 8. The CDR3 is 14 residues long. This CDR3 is CASRWDRAPNEQFF. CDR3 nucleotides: TGTGCCAGCAGATGGGACAGAGCCCCCAATGAGCAGTTCTTC.

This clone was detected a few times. For the CDR3, the DNA is TGTGCCAGTAGTATAGGCAGGGTTAAGTACACTGAAGCTTTCTTT. This sequence encodes CASSIGRVKYTEAFF. The rearrangement joins TRBV19 to TRBJ1-1, with D possibly being TRBD1 (5 bases). Trimming took off 1 base at V and 3 bases at J, with 12 bases between the two ends. The germline CDR1 and CDR2 sequences are LNHDA and SQIVND (reference sequence). This CDR3 comprises 15 residues.

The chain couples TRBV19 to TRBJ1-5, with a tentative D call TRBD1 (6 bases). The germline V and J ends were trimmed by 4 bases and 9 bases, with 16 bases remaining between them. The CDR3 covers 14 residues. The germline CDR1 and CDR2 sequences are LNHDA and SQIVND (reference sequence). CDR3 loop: CASSSRGIQLPQHF. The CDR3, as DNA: TGTGCCAGTAGTAGCAGGGGAATCCAATTGCCCCAGCATTTT.

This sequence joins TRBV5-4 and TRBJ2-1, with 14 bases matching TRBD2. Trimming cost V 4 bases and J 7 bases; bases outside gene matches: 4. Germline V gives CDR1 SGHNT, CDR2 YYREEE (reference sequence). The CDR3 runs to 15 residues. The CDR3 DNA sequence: TGTGCCAGCAGCGTTGGGACTAGCGGGAGTAATGAGCAGTTCTTC. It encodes CASSVGTSGSNEQFF. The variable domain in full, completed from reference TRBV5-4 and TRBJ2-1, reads ETGVTQSPTHLIKTRGQQVTLRCSSQSGHNTVSWYQQALGQGPQFIFQYYREEENGRGNFPPRFSGLQFPNYSSELNVNALELDDSALYLCASSVGTSGSNEQFFGPGTRLTVL.

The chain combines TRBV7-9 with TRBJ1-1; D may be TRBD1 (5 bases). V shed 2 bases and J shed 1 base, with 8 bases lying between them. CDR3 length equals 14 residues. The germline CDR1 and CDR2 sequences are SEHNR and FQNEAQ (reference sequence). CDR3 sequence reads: CASSLWDANTEAFF. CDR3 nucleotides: TGTGCCAGCAGCTTATGGGACGCGAACACTGAAGCTTTCTTT.

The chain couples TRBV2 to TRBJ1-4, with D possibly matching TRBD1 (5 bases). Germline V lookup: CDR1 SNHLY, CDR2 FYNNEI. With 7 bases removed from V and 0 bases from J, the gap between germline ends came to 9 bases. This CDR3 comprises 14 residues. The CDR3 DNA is TGTGCCAGCATCGAGACAGCAACTAATGAAAAACTGTTTTTT. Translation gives CASIETATNEKLFF. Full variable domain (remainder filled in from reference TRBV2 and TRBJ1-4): EPEVTQTPSHQVTQMGQEVILRCVPISNHLYFYWYRQILGQKVEFLVSFYNNEISEKSEIFDDQFSVERPDGSNFTLKIRSTKLEDSAMYFCASIETATNEKLFFGSGTQLSVL.

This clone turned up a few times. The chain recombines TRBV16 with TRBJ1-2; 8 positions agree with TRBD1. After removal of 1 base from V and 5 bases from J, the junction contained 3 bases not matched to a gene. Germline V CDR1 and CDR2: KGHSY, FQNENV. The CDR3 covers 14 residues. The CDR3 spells CASSQWTGSYGYTF. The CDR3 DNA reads TGTGCCAGCAGCCAATGGACAGGGAGTTATGGCTACACCTTC.

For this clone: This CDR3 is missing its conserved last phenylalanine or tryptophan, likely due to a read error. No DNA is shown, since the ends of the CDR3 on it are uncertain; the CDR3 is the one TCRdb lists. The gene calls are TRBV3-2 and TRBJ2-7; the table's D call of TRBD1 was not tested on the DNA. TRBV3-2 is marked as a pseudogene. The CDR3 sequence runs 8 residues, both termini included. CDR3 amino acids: CASSSRGL.

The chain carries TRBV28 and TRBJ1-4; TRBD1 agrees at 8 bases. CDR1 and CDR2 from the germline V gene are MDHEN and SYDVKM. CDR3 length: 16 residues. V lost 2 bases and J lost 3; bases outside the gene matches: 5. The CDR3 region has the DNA TGTGCCAGCAGTTTAGACAGGGGTGCGGCTAATGAAAAACTGTTTTTT. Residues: CASSLDRGAANEKLFF.

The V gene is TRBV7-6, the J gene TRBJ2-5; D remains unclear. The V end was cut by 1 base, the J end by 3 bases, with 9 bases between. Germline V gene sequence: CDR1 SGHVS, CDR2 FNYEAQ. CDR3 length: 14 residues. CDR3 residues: CASSLVLGKETQYF. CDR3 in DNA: TGTGCCAGCAGCTTAGTCCTGGGGAAAGAGACCCAGTACTTC. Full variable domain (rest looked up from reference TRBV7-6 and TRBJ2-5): GAGVSQSPRYKVTKRGQDVALRCDPISGHVSLYWYRQALGQGPEFLTYFNYEAQQDKSGLPNDRFSAERPEGSISTLTIQRTEQRDSAMYRCASSLVLGKETQYFGPGTRLLVL.

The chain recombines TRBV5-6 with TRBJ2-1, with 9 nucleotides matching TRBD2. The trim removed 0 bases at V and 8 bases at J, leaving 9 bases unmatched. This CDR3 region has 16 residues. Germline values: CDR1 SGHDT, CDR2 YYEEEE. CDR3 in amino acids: CASSLVLAGAVDEQFF. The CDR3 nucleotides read TGTGCCAGCAGCTTGGTCTTAGCGGGAGCGGTCGATGAGCAGTTCTTC.

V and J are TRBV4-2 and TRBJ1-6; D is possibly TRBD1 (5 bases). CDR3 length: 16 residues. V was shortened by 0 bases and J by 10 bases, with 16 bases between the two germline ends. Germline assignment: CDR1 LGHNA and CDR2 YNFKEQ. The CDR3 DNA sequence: TGTGCCAGCAGCCAAGATGCCAGGGCGGGTATGTCACCCCTCCACTTT. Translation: CASSQDARAGMSPLHF.

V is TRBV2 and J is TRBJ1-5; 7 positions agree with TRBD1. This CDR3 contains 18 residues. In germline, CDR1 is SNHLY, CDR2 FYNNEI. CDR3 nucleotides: TGTTCCCTGCCTCAGGGGGAAACTCTCTGTTTTAGCAATCAGCCCCAGCATTTT. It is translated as CSLPQGETLCFSNQPQHF.

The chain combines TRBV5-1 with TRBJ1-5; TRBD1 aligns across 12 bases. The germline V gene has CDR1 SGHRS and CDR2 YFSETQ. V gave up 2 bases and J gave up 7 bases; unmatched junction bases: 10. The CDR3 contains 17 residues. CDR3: CASSLYPGQGARQPQHF. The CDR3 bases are TGCGCCAGCAGCTTATATCCGGGACAGGGGGCCCGACAGCCCCAGCATTTT.

CDR3 loop: CASSLEGLAIPNQETQYF. CDR3 sequence (DNA): TGTGCCAGCAGCTTAGAGGGACTAGCGATACCAAACCAAGAGACCCAGTACTTC. The chain uses TRBV7-9 and TRBJ2-5; 10 bases are shared with TRBD2. This CDR3 has 18 residues. V lost 1 base to trimming and J lost 0 bases; unmatched junction nucleotides: 8. Germline V gene lookup returns CDR1 SEHNR and CDR2 FQNEAQ (reference sequence).

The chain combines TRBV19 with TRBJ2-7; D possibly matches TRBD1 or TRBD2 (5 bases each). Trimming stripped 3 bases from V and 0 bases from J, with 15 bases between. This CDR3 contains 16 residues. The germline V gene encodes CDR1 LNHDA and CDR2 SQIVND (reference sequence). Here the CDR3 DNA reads TGTGCCAGTAGTATTGCATACGGGGCGCGCTCCTACGAGCAGTACTTC. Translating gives CASSIAYGARSYEQYF.

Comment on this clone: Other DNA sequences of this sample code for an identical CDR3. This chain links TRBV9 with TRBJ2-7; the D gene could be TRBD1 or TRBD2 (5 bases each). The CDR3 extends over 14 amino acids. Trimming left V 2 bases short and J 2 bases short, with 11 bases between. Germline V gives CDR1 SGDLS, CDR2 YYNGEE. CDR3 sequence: CASSVTGATYEQYF. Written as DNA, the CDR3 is TGTGCCAGCAGCGTTACCGGGGCCACCTACGAGCAGTACTTC.

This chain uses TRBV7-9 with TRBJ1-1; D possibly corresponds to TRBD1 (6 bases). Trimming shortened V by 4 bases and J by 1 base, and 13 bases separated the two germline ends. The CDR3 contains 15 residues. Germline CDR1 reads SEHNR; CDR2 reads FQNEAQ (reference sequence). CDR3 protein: CASSWNRERNTEAFF. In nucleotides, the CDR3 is TGTGCCAGCAGCTGGAACAGGGAAAGGAACACTGAAGCTTTCTTT. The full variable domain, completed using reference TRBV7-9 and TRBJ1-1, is DTGVSQNPRHKITKRGQNVTFRCDPISEHNRLYWYRQTLGQGPEFLTYFQNEAQLEKSRLLSDRFSAERPKGSFSTLEIQRTEQGDSAMYLCASSWNRERNTEAFFGQGTRLTVV.

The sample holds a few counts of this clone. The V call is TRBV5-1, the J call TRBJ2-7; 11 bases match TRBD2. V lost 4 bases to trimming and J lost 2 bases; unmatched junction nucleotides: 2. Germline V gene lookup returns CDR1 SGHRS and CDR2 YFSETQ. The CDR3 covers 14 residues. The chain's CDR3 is CASSEGLAAYEQYF. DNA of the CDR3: TGCGCCAGCAGCGAGGGACTAGCGGCCTACGAGCAGTACTTC.